This is a list of T cell receptor beta chains from one sample in a study of immune cell composition in non-small cell lung cancer. Assay: immunoSEQ multiplex PCR; the TCRdb copy retains only in-frame clones and omits some. The sample records 2,500 or so clones, about 80% being singletons. The sequenced sample was non-adjacent lung tissue. Receptor source: a human donor with non-small cell lung cancer. Each CDR3 is given with its conserved first and last residue. D genes are given only for firm matches. The size entry is marked missing in some rows and otherwise reads once, few, many or a size class.

clone size,J gene,V gene,D gene,CDR3 protein,CDR3 DNA
.,TRBJ2-2,TRBV6-6,TRBD1,CASSSTGGDSGELFF,TGTGCCAGCAGTTCGACAGGGGGGGATTCCGGGGAGCTGTTTTTT
.,TRBJ2-3,TRBV30,TRBD2,CAWSGWAGGTDTQYF,TGTGCCTGGAGTGGATGGGCGGGGGGGACAGATACGCAGTATTTT
.,TRBJ1-6,TRBV19,TRBD1,CASSPGTGRSYNSPLHF,TGTGCCAGTAGTCCCGGGACAGGTCGCTCCTATAATTCACCCCTCCACTTT
.,TRBJ2-1,TRBV19,TRBD2,CASSSLGGLAGNEQFF,TGTGCCAGTAGTTCCCTTGGGGGACTAGCGGGCAATGAGCAGTTCTTC
.,TRBJ2-7,TRBV6-1,TRBD2,CASRVGGASGEQYF,TGTGCCAGCAGAGTCGGGGGGGCTAGTGGCGAGCAGTACTTC
.,TRBJ1-1,TRBV2,TRBD1,CASSNDRGTEAFF,TGTGCCAGCAGTAACGACAGGGGGACTGAAGCTTTCTTT
.,TRBJ1-4,TRBV5-1,TRBD1,CASSTGQGASNEKLFF,TGCGCCAGCAGCACTGGACAGGGGGCCTCTAATGAAAAACTGTTTTTT
.,TRBJ2-7,TRBV5-1,TRBD1,CASSFSGQGSSYEQYF,TGCGCCAGCAGCTTCTCCGGACAGGGAAGCTCCTACGAGCAGTACTTC
.,TRBJ1-4,TRBV6-1,.,CASSSHGGDEKLFF,TGTGCCAGCAGTTCACATGGGGGGGATGAAAAACTGTTTTTT
.,TRBJ2-7,TRBV7-6,.,CASSLGGTFTYEQYF,TGTGCCAGCAGCTTAGGGGGGACTTTTACCTACGAGCAGTACTTC
.,TRBJ2-2,TRBV7-7,.,CASSLTSGLRGAGELFF,TGTGCTAGCAGCTTGACATCGGGACTGCGGGGCGCCGGGGAGCTGTTTTTT
.,TRBJ2-2,TRBV9,TRBD2,CASTSPPLAGSNTGELFF,TGTGCCAGCACCTCCCCCCCCCTAGCGGGCTCGAACACCGGGGAGCTGTTTTTT
.,TRBJ2-7,TRBV28,TRBD2,CASRSSGRASPYEQYF,TGTGCCAGCCGTTCTAGCGGGAGGGCCAGCCCCTACGAGCAGTACTTC
.,TRBJ2-7,TRBV23-1,TRBD2,CASVCGTSEYEQYF,TGCGCCAGCGTCTGTGGGACTAGCGAGTACGAGCAGTACTTC
few,TRBJ2-5,TRBV6-5,.,CASTSDGVETQYF,TGTGCCAGCACCTCCGACGGGGTGGAGACCCAGTACTTC
few,TRBJ2-3,TRBV9,.,CASTWHADTQYF,TGTGCCAGCACTTGGCACGCAGATACGCAGTATTTT
.,TRBJ1-6,TRBV5-8,.,CASSFAGYNSPLHF,TGTGCCAGCAGCTTCGCAGGGTATAATTCACCCCTCCACTTT
.,TRBJ1-5,TRBV30,.,CAWSISLAGWYQPQHF,TGTGCCTGGAGCATTTCTTTGGCAGGCTGGTATCAGCCCCAGCATTTT
.,TRBJ2-7,TRBV14,.,CASSFGTGYEQYF,TGTGCCAGCAGTTTCGGAACAGGCTACGAGCAGTACTTC
.,TRBJ1-1,TRBV4-1,TRBD1,CASSQEYRGTEAFF,TGCGCCAGCAGCCAAGAGTACAGGGGCACTGAAGCTTTCTTT
.,TRBJ2-3,TRBV19,.,CASSIAGGARDTQYF,TGTGCCAGTAGCATCGCTGGGGGGGCCCGGGATACGCAGTATTTT
.,TRBJ2-3,TRBV11-2,TRBD2,CASSLAGRGDTQYF,TGTGCCAGCAGCTTAGCGGGGCGGGGGGATACGCAGTATTTT
.,TRBJ2-1,TRBV5-6,.,CASSLGQYTSYNEQFF,TGTGCCAGCAGCTTGGGACAGTACACCTCCTACAATGAGCAGTTCTTC
.,TRBJ2-3,TRBV6-5,.,CASSSTAVVTDTQYF,TGTGCCAGCAGTTCCACTGCGGTCGTAACAGATACGCAGTATTTT
.,TRBJ1-2,TRBV30,.,CAWSTGGDYGYTF,TGTGCCTGGTCTACGGGGGGTGACTATGGCTACACCTTC
.,TRBJ2-7,TRBV14,.,CASSPYGGQYEQYF,TGTGCCAGCAGCCCCTATGGTGGGCAGTACGAGCAGTACTTC
.,TRBJ2-3,TRBV4-2,.,CASSQDLRITDTQYF,TGTGCCAGCAGCCAAGATCTAAGAATCACAGATACGCAGTATTTT
.,TRBJ2-7,TRBV7-3,.,CASSPSGGGYEQYF,TGTGCCAGCAGCCCGTCAGGAGGCGGCTACGAGCAGTACTTC
.,TRBJ2-7,TRBV7-3,.,CASSLSGGASYEQYF,TGTGCCAGCAGCTTAAGCGGCGGTGCCTCCTACGAGCAGTACTTC
.,TRBJ2-1,TRBV5-6,TRBD1,CASSWGTVNEQFF,TGTGCCAGCAGCTGGGGGACAGTCAATGAGCAGTTCTTC
few,TRBJ1-1,TRBV7-9,.,CASSLATETEAFF,TGTGCCAGCAGCTTAGCGACGGAGACTGAAGCTTTCTTT
.,TRBJ2-2,TRBV5-1,TRBD1,CASNGRQGPGELFF,TGCGCCAGCAACGGACGACAGGGCCCCGGGGAGCTGTTTTTT
.,TRBJ1-2,TRBV5-4,TRBD1,CASRPTGYYGYTF,TGTGCCAGCAGACCGACAGGGTACTATGGCTACACCTTC
.,TRBJ2-1,TRBV5-6,TRBD2,CASSLVGGSDNEQFF,TGTGCCAGCAGCTTGGTTGGCGGGAGTGACAATGAGCAGTTCTTC
.,TRBJ1-2,TRBV6-6,.,CASSSTVNYGYTF,TGTGCCAGCAGTTCGACAGTAAACTATGGCTACACCTTC
.,TRBJ2-3,TRBV28,TRBD2,CASSRLADTQYF,TGTGCCAGCAGCCGACTAGCGGATACGCAGTATTTT
.,TRBJ2-5,TRBV5-1,TRBD1,CASSFDRVQETQYF,TGCGCCAGCAGCTTTGACAGGGTACAAGAGACCCAGTACTTC
.,TRBJ1-1,TRBV29-1,.,CSAVRVANTEAFF,TGCAGCGCAGTCAGGGTTGCGAACACTGAAGCTTTCTTT
.,TRBJ2-7,TRBV30,TRBD1,CAWSGRDRRLYEQYF,TGTGCCTGGAGTGGAAGGGACAGGAGACTATACGAGCAGTACTTC
.,TRBJ2-3,TRBV6-1,TRBD2,CASSEAAGGPDTQYF,TGTGCCAGCAGTGAAGCAGCGGGAGGGCCAGATACGCAGTATTTT
.,TRBJ2-5,TRBV29-1,TRBD2,CSVEGLAGGPGAQYF,TGCAGCGTCGAGGGGCTAGCGGGAGGGCCCGGGGCCCAGTACTTC
.,TRBJ1-1,TRBV2,.,CASREGANTEAFF,TGTGCCAGCAGGGAGGGCGCGAACACTGAAGCTTTCTTT
.,TRBJ2-3,TRBV29-1,TRBD1,CSVEERQGLVDTQYF,TGCAGCGTTGAAGAGCGACAGGGTCTTGTAGATACGCAGTATTTT
.,TRBJ1-6,TRBV19,.,CASTPAGSYNSPLHF,TGTGCCAGTACCCCTGCAGGCAGTTATAATTCACCCCTCCACTTT
.,TRBJ2-1,TRBV19,.,CASSIAQASSNEQFF,TGTGCCAGTAGTATCGCCCAGGCTAGCAGCAATGAGCAGTTCTTC
few,TRBJ1-4,TRBV28,.,CASSPPRGKLFF,TGTGCCAGCAGTCCCCCACGAGGTAAACTGTTTTTT
.,TRBJ2-5,TRBV30,.,CAWSLSPGGETQYF,TGTGCCTGGAGTCTTTCCCCTGGAGGAGAGACCCAGTACTTC
.,TRBJ2-3,TRBV6-5,TRBD2,CASSSGTSGDTQYF,TGTGCCAGCAGCTCCGGGACTAGTGGGGATACGCAGTATTTT
.,TRBJ1-2,TRBV19,.,CASSIPGESGYTF,TGTGCCAGTAGTATCCCCGGGGAATCGGGCTACACCTTC